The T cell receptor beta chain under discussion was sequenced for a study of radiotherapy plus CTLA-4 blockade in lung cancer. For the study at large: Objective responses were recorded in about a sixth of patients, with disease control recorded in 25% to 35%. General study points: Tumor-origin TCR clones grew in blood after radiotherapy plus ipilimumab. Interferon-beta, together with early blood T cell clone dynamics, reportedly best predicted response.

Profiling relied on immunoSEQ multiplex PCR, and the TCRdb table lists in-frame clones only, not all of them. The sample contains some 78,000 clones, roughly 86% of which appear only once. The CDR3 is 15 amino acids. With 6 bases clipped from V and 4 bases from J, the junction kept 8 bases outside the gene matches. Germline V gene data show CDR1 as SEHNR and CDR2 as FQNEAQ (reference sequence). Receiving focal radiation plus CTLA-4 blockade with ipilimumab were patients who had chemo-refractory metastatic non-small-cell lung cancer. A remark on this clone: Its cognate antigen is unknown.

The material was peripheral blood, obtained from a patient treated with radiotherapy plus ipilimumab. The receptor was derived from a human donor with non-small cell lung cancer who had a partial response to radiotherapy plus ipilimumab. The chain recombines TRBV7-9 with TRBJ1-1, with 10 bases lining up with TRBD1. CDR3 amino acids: CASRLPGQGGTEAFF. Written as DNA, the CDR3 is TGTGCCAGCAGACTCCCTGGACAGGGGGGCACTGAAGCTTTCTTT. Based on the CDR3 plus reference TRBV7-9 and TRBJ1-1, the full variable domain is DTGVSQNPRHKITKRGQNVTFRCDPISEHNRLYWYRQTLGQGPEFLTYFQNEAQLEKSRLLSDRFSAERPKGSFSTLEIQRTEQGDSAMYLCASRLPGQGGTEAFFGQGTRLTVV.